This T cell receptor beta chain was found in a study of somatic mutations in cytotoxic T cells in rheumatoid arthritis. Clones were sequenced by immunoSEQ multiplex PCR, and TCRdb holds only the in-frame ones, with some missing. The table includes approximately 9,500 clones, around 81% detected once. Germline CDR1 reads SNHLY; CDR2 reads FYNNEI. The CDR3 has 16 amino acids. J gave up 5 bases and V 6 bases, and 13 bases lay outside the gene matches. Sequencing used CD8+ T cells sorted from blood. This chain links TRBV2 with TRBJ2-4; TRBD1 matches at 7 bases. This receptor was identified in an adult with rheumatoid arthritis. The CDR3 DNA follows: TGTGCCAGCAGCATCACAGGGGATCAGGCCGAAAACATTCAGTACTTC. Translated, it gives CASSITGDQAENIQYF.